This T cell receptor (beta chain) was identified during a study of blood T cell repertoires in COVID-19. Participants came from fewer than 25 US areas, aged about 18 to 100 years. Categorization into cohorts depended on clinical history that participants reported. Before being deemed recovered, Cohort 3 donors had two negative PCRs, clearance, or symptom resolution. In germline, CDR1 is MNHEY, CDR2 SMNVEV (reference sequence). The CDR3 contains 15 residues. The J segment lost 6 bases and the V segment lost 5 bases, leaving 8 bases of the junction unmatched. This clone occurred a few times. Here immunoSEQ multiplex PCR was the method, and the copy in TCRdb shows in-frame clones only, minus some. The data contain around 330,000 clones, 75% to 90% of them singletons.

The genes are TRBV27 and TRBJ2-1; 9 bases map to TRBD1. Sequencing was carried out using PBMCs or T cells enriched from blood (not recorded which). The clonotype comes from a man aged 60-69 years who had recovered from COVID-19. CDR3 in amino acids: CASSHRDRAGNEQFF. In nucleotides, the CDR3 is TGTGCCAGCAGTCACCGGGACAGGGCAGGCAATGAGCAGTTCTTC.